These T cell receptor beta chains were read from a single sample in a study of blood T cell repertoires in COVID-19. Profiling relied on immunoSEQ multiplex PCR, and the TCRdb table lists in-frame clones only, not all of them. The top ten hold approximately 2.1% of the sample, which has 300,000 to 500,000 clones, 88% seen once. The sequencing input was PBMCs or T cells enriched from blood (not recorded which). The receptors come from a woman aged 40 to 50 with acute COVID-19. CDR3s include the opening cysteine and the closing phenylalanine or tryptophan. A D gene is named only where the DNA matches it firmly. Part of the rows lack a size; the others show once, few, many or a class for expanded clones.

J gene: TRBJ2-6; clone size: NA; V gene: TRBV9; CDR3 length: 15; D gene: TRBD2; CDR3 protein: CASSKGRGGANVLTF; CDR3 DNA: TGTGCCAGCAGCAAGGGGAGGGGTGGGGCCAACGTCCTGACTTTC
J gene: TRBJ2-7; clone size: NA; V gene: TRBV6-2/TRBV6-3; CDR3 length: 14; D gene: NA; CDR3 protein: CASSVLAKKTWQYF; CDR3 DNA: TGTGCCAGCAGTGTACTAGCTAAAAAGACCTGGCAGTACTTC
J gene: TRBJ2-2; clone size: NA; V gene: TRBV15; CDR3 length: 18; D gene: TRBD2; CDR3 protein: CATKPRSNSGGNTGELFF; CDR3 DNA: TGTGCCACCAAGCCCAGAAGTAATAGCGGGGGAAACACCGGGGAGCTGTTTTTT
J gene: TRBJ1-2; clone size: NA; V gene: TRBV6-5; CDR3 length: 12; D gene: NA; CDR3 protein: CASTPRAPGYTF; CDR3 DNA: TGTGCCAGCACCCCGAGGGCGCCCGGCTACACCTTC
J gene: TRBJ1-4; clone size: NA; V gene: TRBV25-1; CDR3 length: 15; D gene: TRBD1; CDR3 protein: CASSERQGGNEKLFF; CDR3 DNA: TGTGCCAGCAGTGAGAGACAGGGGGGAAATGAAAAACTGTTTTTT
J gene: TRBJ1-1; clone size: NA; V gene: TRBV30; CDR3 length: 13; D gene: NA; CDR3 protein: CAWSGDMNTEAFF; CDR3 DNA: TGTGCCTGGAGTGGCGACATGAACACTGAAGCTTTCTTT
J gene: TRBJ1-1; clone size: once; V gene: TRBV5-1; CDR3 length: 14; D gene: TRBD1; CDR3 protein: CASSRDRGRTEAFF; CDR3 DNA: TGCGCCAGCAGCCGGGACAGGGGGCGCACTGAAGCTTTCTTT
J gene: TRBJ2-1; clone size: once; V gene: TRBV18; CDR3 length: 13; D gene: TRBD2; CDR3 protein: CASSIAGEREQFF; CDR3 DNA: TGTGCCAGCTCAATAGCGGGGGAAAGAGAGCAGTTCTTC
J gene: TRBJ1-6; clone size: NA; V gene: TRBV5-4; CDR3 length: 17; D gene: TRBD1; CDR3 protein: CASSPDRVLSYNSPLHF; CDR3 DNA: TGTGCCAGCAGCCCGGACAGGGTACTGTCCTATAATTCACCCCTCCACTTT
J gene: TRBJ2-1; clone size: NA; V gene: TRBV10-3; CDR3 length: 14; D gene: TRBD2; CDR3 protein: CAISGRGGLDEQFF; CDR3 DNA: TGTGCCATCAGTGGGCGGGGGGGCCTCGATGAGCAGTTCTTC
J gene: TRBJ1-2; clone size: few; V gene: TRBV6-2/TRBV6-3; CDR3 length: 14; D gene: NA; CDR3 protein: CASSFGQRVYGYTF; CDR3 DNA: TGTGCCAGCAGTTTTGGACAGAGGGTCTATGGCTACACCTTC
J gene: TRBJ2-3; clone size: NA; V gene: TRBV2; CDR3 length: 14; D gene: TRBD1; CDR3 protein: CASNVDRGPDTQYF; CDR3 DNA: TGTGCCAGCAACGTGGACAGGGGGCCAGATACGCAGTATTTT
J gene: TRBJ2-5; clone size: NA; V gene: TRBV11-2; CDR3 length: 14; D gene: NA; CDR3 protein: CASRTGTDGGTQYF; CDR3 DNA: TGTGCCAGCAGAACCGGGACGGACGGGGGAACCCAGTACTTC
J gene: TRBJ1-1; clone size: few; V gene: TRBV6-6; CDR3 length: 11; D gene: NA; CDR3 protein: CASTETSQAFF; CDR3 DNA: TGTGCCAGCACTGAGACATCACAAGCTTTCTTT